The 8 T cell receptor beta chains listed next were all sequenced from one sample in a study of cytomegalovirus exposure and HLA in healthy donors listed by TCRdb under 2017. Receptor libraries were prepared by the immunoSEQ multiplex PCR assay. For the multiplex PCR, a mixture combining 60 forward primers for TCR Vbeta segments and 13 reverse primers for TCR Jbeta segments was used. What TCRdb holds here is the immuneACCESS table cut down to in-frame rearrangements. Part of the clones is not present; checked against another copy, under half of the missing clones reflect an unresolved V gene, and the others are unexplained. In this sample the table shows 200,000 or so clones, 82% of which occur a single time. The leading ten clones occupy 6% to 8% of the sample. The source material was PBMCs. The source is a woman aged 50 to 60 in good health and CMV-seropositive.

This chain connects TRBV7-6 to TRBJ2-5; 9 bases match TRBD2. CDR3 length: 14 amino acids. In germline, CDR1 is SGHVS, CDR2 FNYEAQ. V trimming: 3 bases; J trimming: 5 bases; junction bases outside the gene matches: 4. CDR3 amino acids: CASSFLAGLETQYF. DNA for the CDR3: TGTGCCAGCAGCTTTCTAGCGGGACTTGAGACCCAGTACTTC.

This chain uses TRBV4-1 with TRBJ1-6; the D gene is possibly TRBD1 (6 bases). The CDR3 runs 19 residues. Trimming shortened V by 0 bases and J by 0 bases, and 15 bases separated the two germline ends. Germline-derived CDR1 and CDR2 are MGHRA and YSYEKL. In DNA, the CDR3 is TGCGCCAGCAGCCAAGATCCCGACAGGTCGAGCTCCTATAATTCACCCCTCCACTTT. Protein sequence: CASSQDPDRSSSYNSPLHF.

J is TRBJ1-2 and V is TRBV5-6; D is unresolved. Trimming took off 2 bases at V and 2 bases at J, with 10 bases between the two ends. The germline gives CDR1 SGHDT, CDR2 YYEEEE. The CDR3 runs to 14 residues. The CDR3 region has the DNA TGTGCCAGCAGCTTCCTCGATCAGAACTATGGCTACACCTTC. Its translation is CASSFLDQNYGYTF.

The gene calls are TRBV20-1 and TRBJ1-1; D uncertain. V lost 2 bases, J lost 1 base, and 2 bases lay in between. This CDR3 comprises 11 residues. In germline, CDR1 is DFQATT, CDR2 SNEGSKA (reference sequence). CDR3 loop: CSARQNTEAFF. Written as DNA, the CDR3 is TGCAGTGCTAGACAGAACACTGAAGCTTTCTTT.

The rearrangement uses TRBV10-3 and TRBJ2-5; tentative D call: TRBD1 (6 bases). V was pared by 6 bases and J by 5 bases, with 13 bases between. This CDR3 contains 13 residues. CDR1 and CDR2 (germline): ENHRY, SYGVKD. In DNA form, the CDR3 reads TGTGCCATCAGGACAGGTCCCGGGGAGACCCAGTACTTC. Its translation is CAIRTGPGETQYF.

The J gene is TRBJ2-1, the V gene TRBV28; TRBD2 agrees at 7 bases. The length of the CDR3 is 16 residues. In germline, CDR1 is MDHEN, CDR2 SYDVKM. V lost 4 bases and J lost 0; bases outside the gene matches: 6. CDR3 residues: CASSSGGFSSYNEQFF. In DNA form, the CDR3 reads TGTGCCAGCAGTTCGGGAGGCTTTAGCTCCTACAATGAGCAGTTCTTC.

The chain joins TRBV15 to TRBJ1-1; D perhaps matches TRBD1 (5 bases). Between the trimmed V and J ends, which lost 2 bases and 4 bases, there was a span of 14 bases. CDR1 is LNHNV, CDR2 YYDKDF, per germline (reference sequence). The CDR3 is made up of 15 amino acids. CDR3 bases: TGTGCCACCAGCAGACTCAGGGCTGGACGCACTGAAGCTTTCTTT. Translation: CATSRLRAGRTEAFF. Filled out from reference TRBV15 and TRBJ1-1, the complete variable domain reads DAMVIQNPRYQVTQFGKPVTLSCSQTLNHNVMYWYQQKSSQAPKLLFHYYDKDFNNEADTPDNFQSRRPNTSFCFLDIRSPGLGDTAMYLCATSRLRAGRTEAFFGQGTRLTVV.

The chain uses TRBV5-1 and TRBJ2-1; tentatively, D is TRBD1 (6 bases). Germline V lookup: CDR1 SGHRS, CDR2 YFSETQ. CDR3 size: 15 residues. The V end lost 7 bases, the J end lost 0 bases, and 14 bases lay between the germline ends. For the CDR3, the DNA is TGCGCCAGCTGCCCGGGACATCGCTCCTACAATGAGCAGTTCTTC. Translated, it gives CASCPGHRSYNEQFF.